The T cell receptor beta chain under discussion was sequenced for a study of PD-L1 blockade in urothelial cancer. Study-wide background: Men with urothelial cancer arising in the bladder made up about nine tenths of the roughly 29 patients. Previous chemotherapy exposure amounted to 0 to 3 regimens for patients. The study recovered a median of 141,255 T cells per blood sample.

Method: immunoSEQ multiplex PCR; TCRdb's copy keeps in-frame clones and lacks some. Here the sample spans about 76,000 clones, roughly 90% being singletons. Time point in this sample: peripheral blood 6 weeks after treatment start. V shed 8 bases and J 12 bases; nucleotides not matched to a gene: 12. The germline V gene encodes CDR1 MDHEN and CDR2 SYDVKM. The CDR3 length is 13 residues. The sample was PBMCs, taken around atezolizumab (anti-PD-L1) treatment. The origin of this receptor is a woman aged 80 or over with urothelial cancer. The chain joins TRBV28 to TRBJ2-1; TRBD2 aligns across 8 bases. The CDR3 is CASLSGRASGQFF. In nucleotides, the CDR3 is TGTGCCAGCCTGTCCGGGAGGGCCTCGGGGCAGTTCTTC.